This T cell receptor (beta chain) was documented in a study of T-cell memory formation after mild COVID-19. Findings of the study overall: SARS-CoV-2 specificity of second-wave clones peaking day 37 was unconfirmed. Clones that got smaller from day 15 to 85 had even CD4/CD8, while clones growing later tipped toward CD4+.

Points on this clonotype: Antigen unknown.

The authors produced TCR alpha and TCR beta cDNA libraries with sample barcodes and UMIs by 5'RACE using constant-segment primers. TCRdb used MiXCR to reprocess the 5' RACE reads, holding one entry per CDR3 protein. Among under 450,000 distinct CDR3 sequences listed, about 15% were seen once. The V and J ends lost 3 bases and 5 bases, in that order; junction bases with no gene match: 7. CDR3 length: 15 residues. The sequence came from a young man who had mild COVID-19 (a few samples of this study predate the infection). Cell type and time point are not known. This sequence joins TRBV12-3 or TRBV12-4 and TRBJ2-3; 8 nucleotides match TRBD2. The sequenced sample was PBMCs or a T cell subset sorted from them (not recorded which). CDR3 amino acids: CASSLGGGLGDTQYF. CDR3 DNA: TGTGCCAGCAGTTTGGGCGGGGGGCTGGGAGATACGCAGTATTTT.